This TCR beta chain was sequenced for a study of CD8 T cells in Susac syndrome. CD8+ and CD4+ blood T cells underwent TCR beta sequencing. The controls, all healthy donors, were matched for age and sex. TEMRA cells were enriched by FACS, and CD4+ and CD8+ T cells were negatively isolated. V shed 3 bases and J shed 1 base, with 13 bases lying between them. This CDR3 contains 14 residues. Per the germline V gene, CDR1 is DFQATT and CDR2 is SNEGSKA (reference sequence). An input of about 0.45 to 1 ug of RNA was subjected to reverse transcription using random hexamers. Coverage of TCR beta CDR3 amplification by immunoSEQ multiplex PCR extended to 54 Vbeta and 13 Jbeta. TCRdb re-called the immunoSEQ multiplex PCR reads with MiXCR, one entry per CDR3 protein. This sample has around 45,000 distinct CDR3 sequences, with 92% found just once.

The chain employs TRBV20-1 and TRBJ2-7, with D perhaps TRBD1 (5 bases). This TCR was recovered from a human donor in good health. Source material: CD8+ T cells from PBMCs. The CDR3 DNA follows: TGCAGTGCTAGGCCCAGGGTCGGATCCTACGAGCAGTACTTC. Its protein is CSARPRVGSYEQYF.